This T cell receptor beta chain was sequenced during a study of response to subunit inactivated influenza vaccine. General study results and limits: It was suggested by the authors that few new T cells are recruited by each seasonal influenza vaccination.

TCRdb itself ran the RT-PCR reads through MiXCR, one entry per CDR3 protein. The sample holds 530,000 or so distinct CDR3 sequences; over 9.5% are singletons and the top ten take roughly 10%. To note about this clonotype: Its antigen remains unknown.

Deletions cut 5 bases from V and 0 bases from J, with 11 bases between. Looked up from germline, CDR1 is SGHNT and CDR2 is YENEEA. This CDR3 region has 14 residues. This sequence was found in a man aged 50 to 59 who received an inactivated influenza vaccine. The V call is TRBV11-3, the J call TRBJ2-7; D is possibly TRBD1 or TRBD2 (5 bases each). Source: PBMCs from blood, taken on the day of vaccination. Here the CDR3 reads CASSIRDGSYEQYF. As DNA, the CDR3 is TGTGCCAGCAGCATCCGGGACGGCTCCTACGAGCAGTACTTC.